This TCR beta chain appears in the sequencing data of a study of T cells after yellow fever vaccination. Points from the study as a whole: It was a weaker secondary response, yet one that peaked faster, at day 5 versus 15. Post-booster repertoires contained most primary-vaccination clones again (about 95% CD4, less than 90% CD8). There was a small share of clonotypes that showed up in both the CD4 and CD8 compartments.

Trimming shortened V by 8 bases and J by 1 base, and 13 bases separated the two germline ends. The CDR3 consists of 14 residues. MiXCR was run by TCRdb on the 5' RACE reads, yielding one entry per CDR3 protein. Of 400,000 or so distinct CDR3 sequences listed, under 14% were seen once; the top ten hold more than 15%. This clonotype showed up just a few times. Its antigen is currently unknown. The source is a man younger than 30 who received the YFV17D yellow fever vaccine. This chain joins TRBV12-3 or TRBV12-4 and TRBJ2-3, with a possible D match to TRBD2 (7 bases). The specimen comprised PBMCs, sampled on the day of the first yellow fever vaccination. The CDR3 DNA is TGTGCCAGCGGGGGGGGGCTGGGCACAGATACGCAGTATTTT. Its translation is CASGGGLGTDTQYF.